Below, 30 T cell receptor beta chains from the same sample are listed, as sequenced in a study of T cell clonality in common variable immunodeficiency. The protocol was immunoSEQ multiplex PCR, while the TCRdb copy is restricted to in-frame clones and leaves out a portion. The sample offers more than 30,000 clones and no singletons, the top ten holding 0.95%. Sequenced sample: peripheral blood mononuclear cells. These receptors all stem from a person aged 18 to 70 in good health.

This clone was recorded at least ten times. At one end, the junction sequence differs from germline, possibly due to a read error. The sample holds other DNA sequences that translate to the same CDR3. This chain's CDR3 is CASSQELAGAYEQYF. Incomplete CDR3 DNA: TGCGCCAGCAGCCAAGAACTCGCCGGGGCCTACGAG. V is TRBV4-2 and J is TRBJ2-7; D might be TRBD2 (5 bases). The read ends 3 residues before the CDR3 terminus; that terminus is restored from the germline J gene. The V gene's germline CDR1 is LGHNA and CDR2 YNFKEQ. The CDR3 sequence is 15 residues long.

This clone was counted at least ten times. Sequencing ends 3 residues short of the CDR3 end; the germline J gene provides the rest. The J gene is TRBJ2-7, the V gene TRBV20-1; 7 positions agree with TRBD2. Looked up from germline, CDR1 is DFQATT and CDR2 is SNEGSKA (reference sequence). The length of the CDR3 is 14 residues. V lost 5 bases to trimming and J lost 0 bases; unmatched junction nucleotides: 7. The CDR3 loop reads CSALLAVSSYEQYF. CDR3 bases read: TGCAGTGCTCTTCTAGCGGTTAGCTCCTACGAG.

The table lists this clone with many counts. From the germline J gene comes the end of the CDR3, since the read stops 3 residues before it. The genes are TRBV6-1 and TRBJ2-1, with D possibly being TRBD1 (6 bases). Trimming left V 0 bases short and J 7 bases short, with 13 bases between. From germline, CDR1 is MNHNS and CDR2 SASEGT. The CDR3 runs 15 residues. The DNA read from the CDR3 is TGTGCCAGCAGTGAAGCACACAGGGTTATAAATGAG. The encoded protein is CASSEAHRVINE. The whole CDR3 protein is CASSEAHRVINEQFF.

This clone was detected only a few times. The DNA ends 3 residues before the CDR3 does, and the rest of the CDR3 is filled in from the germline J gene. The rearrangement joins TRBV25-1 to TRBJ2-7; TRBD2 aligns across 8 bases. This CDR3 is built from 14 residues. The V gene end was trimmed by 7 bases and the J gene end by 5 bases; junction bases not matched to a gene: 10. The germline V gene encodes CDR1 MGHDK and CDR2 SYGVNS. CDR3 DNA (partial): TGTGCCAGCAAACTAGCGGCCAGAACACACGAG. Protein sequence: CASKLAARTHE. The entire CDR3 is CASKLAARTHEQYF.

At least ten counts were recorded for this clone. Incomplete CDR3 DNA: TGTGCCAGCAGCGCTAGCGGGAGGACGGCAGATACG. Protein sequence: CASSASGRTADT. From start to end, the CDR3 is CASSASGRTADTQYF. The J gene is TRBJ2-3, the V gene TRBV11-3; 11 nucleotides agree with TRBD2. The read stops 3 residues short of the end of the CDR3; the missing end is completed from the germline J gene. The CDR3 extends over 15 amino acids. Trimming at V came to 5 bases and at J to 4 bases, leaving 5 bases not matched to a gene. Germline CDR1 reads SGHNT; CDR2 reads YENEEA.

This clone has ten or more counts. Read data end 3 residues before the CDR3 end; the end is taken from the germline J gene. This chain uses TRBV18 with TRBJ1-4, with D possibly TRBD1 on 6 matching bases. CDR3 length: 13 residues. Looked up from germline, CDR1 is KGHSH and CDR2 is LQKENI. Trimming removed 3 bases at V and 5 bases at J, with 7 bases between. The covered CDR3 bases are TGTGCCAGCTCACCCGGGACAAATGAAAAA. It translates to CASSPGTNEK. The whole CDR3 region reads CASSPGTNEKLFF.

At least ten counts were recorded for this clone. Its ends do not fully match the called genes, so a read error is possible. The CDR3 end falls 3 residues outside the read, so it is completed with the germline J gene. V is TRBV4-2 and J is TRBJ1-6, with D uncertain. CDR3 size: 16 residues. In germline, CDR1 is LGHNA, CDR2 YNFKEQ. CDR3 residues: CASSQEGGRNNSPLHF. The covered CDR3 bases are TGCGCCAGCAGCCAAGAAGGCGGCAGAAATAATTCACCC.

At least ten counts were recorded for this clone. The read stops 3 residues short of the end of the CDR3; the missing end is completed from the germline J gene. The chain uses TRBV9 and TRBJ2-6; 8 bases align to TRBD1. Germline V lookup: CDR1 SGDLS, CDR2 YYNGEE. V lost 3 bases, J lost 1 base, and 3 bases stayed unmatched. The CDR3 covers 16 residues. The CDR3 bases that were read are TGTGCCAGCAGCGGGACAGGGACTTCTGGGGCCAACGTC. This codes for CASSGTGTSGANV. The whole CDR3 reads CASSGTGTSGANVLTF.

This clone has at least ten counts. The read terminates 3 residues ahead of where the CDR3 ends, so the germline J gene completes it. The genes are TRBV2 and TRBJ2-2, with 8 bases matching TRBD2. V was clipped by 6 bases and J by 6 bases; unmatched bases: 12. Germline-derived CDR1 and CDR2 are SNHLY and FYNNEI. This CDR3 comprises 16 residues. The CDR3 protein is CASRLTSGKRAGELFF. The sequenced part of the CDR3 DNA is TGTGCCAGCAGACTTACTAGCGGCAAGAGGGCCGGGGAG. The entire variable domain, with the rest obtained from reference TRBV2 and TRBJ2-2, is as follows: EPEVTQTPSHQVTQMGQEVILRCVPISNHLYFYWYRQILGQKVEFLVSFYNNEISEKSEIFDDQFSVERPDGSNFTLKIRSTKLEDSAMYFCASRLTSGKRAGELFFGEGSRLTVL.

This clone has at least ten counts. The read gets to within 3 residues of the CDR3 end, and the germline J gene fills in the rest. Other DNA variants within this sample encode the same CDR3. This rearrangement joins TRBV20-1 to TRBJ2-7; 12 positions agree with TRBD2. Germline loops: CDR1 DFQATT, CDR2 SNEGSKA (reference sequence). V shed 3 bases and J 3 bases; nucleotides not matched to a gene: 0. The CDR3 is 13 amino acids. CDR3 DNA (partial): TGCAGTGCTAGGACTAGCGGGAGCTACGAG. The encoded protein is CSARTSGSYE. The whole CDR3 sequence is CSARTSGSYEQYF.

This clone was seen a few times. The CDR3 is cut off 3 residues early in the read; its end comes from the germline J gene. The rearrangement joins TRBV7-9 to TRBJ2-7; 10 bases are a match to TRBD2. The germline gives CDR1 SEHNR, CDR2 FQNEAQ (reference sequence). The CDR3 contains 13 residues. The J segment lost 6 bases and the V segment lost 3 bases, leaving 2 bases of the junction unmatched. The CDR3 spells CASSFQREGEQYF. CDR3 DNA, as far as it was read: TGTGCCAGCAGCTTTCAGCGGGAGGGCGAG. The entire variable domain, with the rest obtained from reference TRBV7-9 and TRBJ2-7, is as follows: DTGVSQNPRHKITKRGQNVTFRCDPISEHNRLYWYRQTLGQGPEFLTYFQNEAQLEKSRLLSDRFSAERPKGSFSTLEIQRTEQGDSAMYLCASSFQREGEQYFGPGTRLTVT.

This clone has at least ten counts. The sequence runs out 3 residues before the end of the CDR3; the remainder is reconstructed from the germline J gene. V and J are TRBV7-6 and TRBJ1-4; possibly TRBD1 for D (6 bases). Germline V lookup: CDR1 SGHVS, CDR2 FNYEAQ. With 2 bases removed from V and 2 bases from J, the gap between germline ends came to 6 bases. CDR3 length: 14 amino acids. The DNA read from the CDR3 is TGTGCCAGCAGCTTAACAGGGACTAATGAAAAA. It encodes CASSLTGTNEK. The full CDR3 is CASSLTGTNEKLFF.

This clone was picked up many times. Read data end 3 residues before the CDR3 end; the end is taken from the germline J gene. The chain couples TRBV19 to TRBJ2-3; 8 bases are a match to TRBD2. The CDR3 runs 17 residues. Losses at the gene ends were 5 bases for V and 2 bases for J; bases not matched to a gene: 12. Per germline, CDR1 LNHDA and CDR2 SQIVND (reference sequence). The CDR3 here is CASSPYSSGGYTDTQYF. CDR3 DNA (partial): TGTGCCAGTAGTCCCTATTCCAGCGGGGGCTACACAGATACG.

This clone was recorded many times. The missing CDR3 end, 3 residues past where the read stops, is filled in from the germline J gene. The chain couples TRBV14 to TRBJ2-1; tentatively, D is TRBD2 (5 bases). CDR3 size: 17 residues. Germline V gene data show CDR1 as SGHDN and CDR2 as FVKESK. The V gene lost 2 bases and the J gene lost 0 bases, with 14 bases spanning the gap. CDR3 DNA, as far as it was read: TGTGCCAGCAGCCAAACGCCATCTAGCATCTCCTACAATGAG. As protein: CASSQTPSSISYNE. The whole CDR3 protein reads CASSQTPSSISYNEQFF.

In its sample, this clone was seen many times. The read finishes 3 residues shy of the CDR3 end, and the germline J gene is used to complete it. This chain connects TRBV7-2 to TRBJ2-3; 7 nucleotides match TRBD2. The CDR3 has 14 amino acids. V lost 1 base to trimming and J lost 7 bases; unmatched junction nucleotides: 5. Germline CDR1 reads SGHTA; CDR2 reads FQGNSA. The sequenced part of the CDR3 DNA is TGTGCCAGCAGCTTAGGCCCAGCGGGAAATACG. The encoded protein is CASSLGPAGNT. The whole CDR3 reads CASSLGPAGNTQYF.

This clone was picked up a small number of times. A far larger clone is one base from this, pointing to a likely read error. The CDR3 is cut off 3 residues early in the read; its end comes from the germline J gene. The V call is TRBV30, the J call TRBJ2-3, with a tentative D call TRBD2 (5 bases). The CDR3 sequence is 11 residues long. Germline V gene sequence: CDR1 GTSNPN, CDR2 SVGIG (reference sequence). The CDR3 here is CTWIGSGPQYF. The sequenced part of the CDR3 DNA is TGTACCTGGATAGGGAGCGGACCG.

There are many counts of this clone. The sequenced fragment ends 3 residues before the CDR3 boundary, so the rest is inferred from the germline J gene. The chain joins TRBV5-4 to TRBJ2-5; TRBD2 might be the D (6 bases). Germline V gives CDR1 SGHNT, CDR2 YYREEE (reference sequence). This CDR3 is built from 13 residues. The germline V and J ends were trimmed by 4 bases and 1 base, with 8 bases remaining between them. The CDR3 reads CASSPGVQETQYF. The covered CDR3 bases are TGTGCCAGCAGCCCGGGGGTCCAAGAGACC.

This clone was seen at least ten times. The read halts 3 residues ahead of the CDR3 end, with the missing end drawn from the germline J gene. This sequence joins TRBV20-1 and TRBJ2-2, with 8 bases aligning to TRBD2. The V gene end was trimmed by 6 bases and the J gene end by 4 bases; junction bases not matched to a gene: 10. The CDR3 is 15 amino acids. CDR1 is DFQATT, CDR2 SNEGSKA, per germline (reference sequence). The sequenced part of the CDR3 DNA is TGCAGTGCCCGAAGGCCCGGGGGGGGCACCGGGGAG. It encodes CSARRPGGGTGE. The CDR3 in full is CSARRPGGGTGELFF.

There are many counts of this clone. The read terminates 3 residues before the CDR3 end, so the remaining end is supplied by the germline J gene. This sequence joins TRBV30 and TRBJ1-6; D not certain. Germline values: CDR1 GTSNPN, CDR2 SVGIG (reference sequence). V lost 4 bases and J 5 bases, leaving 12 bases between the germline ends. The CDR3 is made up of 14 amino acids. The CDR3 protein is CAWNKNSHNSPLHF. The sequenced part of the CDR3 DNA is TGTGCCTGGAACAAAAACAGCCATAATTCACCC.

This clone came up many times. The CDR3: CASTAGGRGNYGYTF. The covered CDR3 bases are TGTGCCAGCACCGCGGGGGGTCGGGGTAACTATGGC. The chain couples TRBV2 to TRBJ1-2; tentatively, D is TRBD1 (5 bases). Read coverage stops 3 residues before the CDR3 terminus; the germline J gene supplies the remainder. Germline V CDR1 and CDR2: SNHLY, FYNNEI. There are 15 residues in the CDR3. V lost 7 bases, J lost 1 base, and 16 bases lay in between.

With respect to this clone: Mismatch with germline at one junction end may stem from a read error. The read comes to an end 3 residues before the CDR3 does, leaving the germline J gene to fill in the end. V gene TRBV6-4 combines with J gene TRBJ1-4; no definite D call. This CDR3 spans 17 amino acids. From germline, CDR1 is MRHNA and CDR2 SNTAGT. The CDR3 protein is CASTDAPYQRINEKLFF. Incomplete CDR3 DNA: TGTGCCAGCACTGACGCTCCTTACCAGAGAATCAATGAAAAA.

This clone was counted many times. The sequenced part of the CDR3 DNA is TGTGCCAGCAGCCAAGATGGCACAGGGGGATATGGC. Amino acids: CASSQDGTGGYG. The CDR3 in full is CASSQDGTGGYGYTF. V gene TRBV4-2 combines with J gene TRBJ1-2; 8 bases align to TRBD1. The read gets to within 3 residues of the CDR3 end, and the germline J gene fills in the rest. The CDR3 sequence is 15 residues long. The V segment lost 0 bases and the J segment 5 bases; nucleotides outside the gene matches: 5. CDR1 is LGHNA and CDR2 is YNFKEQ in the germline V gene.

The sample holds many counts of this clone. The read gets to within 3 residues of the CDR3 end, and the germline J gene fills in the rest. J is TRBJ1-3 and V is TRBV6-2 or TRBV6-3, with D perhaps matching TRBD1 (5 bases). With 10 bases removed from V and 8 bases from J, the gap between germline ends came to 21 bases. Germline assignment: CDR1 MNHEY and CDR2 SVGEGT. This CDR3 spans 14 amino acids. The CDR3 sequence is CATRRGGASDTIYF. Partial CDR3 DNA: TGTGCCACCCGACGCGGCGGGGCGTCGGACACC.

Turning to this clone: The CDR3 end lies 3 residues beyond the end of the read and is filled in from the germline J gene. The V call is TRBV20-1, the J call TRBJ2-1; D remains unclear. CDR1 DFQATT and CDR2 SNEGSKA come from the germline V gene (reference sequence). Trimming took off 6 bases at V and 8 bases at J, with 14 bases between the two ends. The CDR3 is 12 amino acids. The CDR3 sequence is CSASPRVDEQFF. The DNA read from the CDR3 is TGCAGTGCCTCCCCCCGGGTGGATGAG.

This clone was recorded at least ten times. The read terminates 3 residues before the CDR3 end, so the remaining end is supplied by the germline J gene. The chain recombines TRBV4-2 with TRBJ1-1; TRBD1 matches at 10 bases. Germline V gene sequence: CDR1 LGHNA, CDR2 YNFKEQ. The CDR3 extends over 12 amino acids. The CDR3 bases that were read are TGTGCCAGCAGCCAAGCGGGACAGGGG. Translation gives CASSQAGQG. The whole CDR3 sequence is CASSQAGQGAFF.

Many counts were recorded for this clone. The read terminates 3 residues ahead of where the CDR3 ends, so the germline J gene completes it. This chain uses TRBV7-2 with TRBJ2-7, with TRBD1 as a possible D gene (6 bases). Trimming left V 1 base short and J 5 bases short, with 15 bases between. The germline V gene encodes CDR1 SGHTA and CDR2 FQGNSA. This CDR3 is built from 15 residues. The covered CDR3 bases are TGTGCCAGCAGCTTAGGGCCAGGGGTACAGGACGAG. Its translation is CASSLGPGVQDE. In full, the CDR3 is CASSLGPGVQDEQYF.

The sample holds many counts of this clone. The CDR3 extends 3 residues past the end of the read, so its final part is completed from the germline J gene. This sequence joins TRBV29-1 and TRBJ2-3; D perhaps matches TRBD1 (6 bases). There are 14 residues in the CDR3. Germline lookup yields CDR1 SQVTM and CDR2 ANQGSEA. The V end was cut by 6 bases, the J end by 2 bases, with 15 bases between. The part of the CDR3 DNA that was read is TGCAGCGTCATCCGGGACAAGCACACAGATACG. It specifies CSVIRDKHTDT. The whole CDR3 protein is CSVIRDKHTDTQYF.

The table lists this clone with many counts. The sequenced fragment ends 3 residues before the CDR3 boundary, so the rest is inferred from the germline J gene. The chain couples TRBV20-1 to TRBJ1-6; weak D call: TRBD1 (6 bases). Germline values: CDR1 DFQATT, CDR2 SNEGSKA (reference sequence). This CDR3 contains 15 residues. V gave up 2 bases and J gave up 10 bases, with 18 bases separating them. This chain's CDR3 is CSARSDYGGNSPLHF. Incomplete CDR3 DNA: TGCAGTGCTAGATCCGATTATGGGGGCAACTCACCC.

At least ten counts were recorded for this clone. The read halts 3 residues ahead of the CDR3 end, with the missing end drawn from the germline J gene. V and J are TRBV20-1 and TRBJ1-3; a possible D gene is TRBD1 (5 bases). Germline lookup yields CDR1 DFQATT and CDR2 SNEGSKA (reference sequence). The CDR3 runs to 13 residues. Trimming left V 5 bases short and J 2 bases short, with 10 bases between. CDR3 DNA, as far as it was read: TGCAGTGCTCAGGGTGGGGCTGGAAACACC. It encodes CSAQGGAGNT. The CDR3 in full is CSAQGGAGNTIYF.

This clone was observed many times. The sequenced fragment ends 3 residues before the CDR3 boundary, so the rest is inferred from the germline J gene. The chain joins TRBV2 to TRBJ1-1, with 9 bases fitting TRBD1. Germline assignment: CDR1 SNHLY and CDR2 FYNNEI. The junction had 8 bases not matched to a gene; V was cut back by 7 bases and J by 5 bases. This CDR3 is 14 amino acids long. Partial CDR3 DNA: TGTGCCAGCACCGAGGGGACAGGGAGGACTGAA. It yields the protein CASTEGTGRTE. In full, the CDR3 reads CASTEGTGRTEAFF.